Sequencing of this T cell receptor beta chain was carried out in a study of control samples from healthy donors and cancer patients. Produced via immunoSEQ multiplex PCR; TCRdb's table is partial and in-frame only. The sample contains fewer than 100,000 clones, over 75% of which appear only once. The material sequenced was blood. This TCR came from a woman aged 50 to 60 in good health.

The chain's CDR3 is CASSYARGEFSTDTQYF. As DNA, the CDR3 is TGTGCCAGCAGCTACGCCCGGGGGGAATTTAGCACAGATACGCAGTATTTT. The chain joins TRBV28 to TRBJ2-3, with 7 positions matching TRBD2. Trimming removed 6 bases from V and 0 bases from J; junction bases left unmatched: 12. CDR3 length: 17 residues. The V gene's germline CDR1 is MDHEN and CDR2 SYDVKM.